This is a list of T cell receptor beta chains from one sample in a study of T cell repertoires in cytomegalovirus infection. No antigen has been identified for these receptors. TCRdb processed the reads anew with MiXCR; each CDR3 protein has one entry. Here the sample spans approximately 1,000,000 distinct CDR3 sequences, more than 25% being singletons. The input for sequencing was cultured CD8+ T cells from PBMCs, taken from culture after CMV antigen stimulation. These receptors all come from a human donor in good health (CMV status not recorded). Some clones in this sample may be carry-over from other donors' samples. The CDR3 runs from the conserved cysteine through the conserved F or W.

V: TRBV10-3
J: TRBJ2-3
CDR3: CAIMEASGKYTDTQYF

V: TRBV10-3
J: TRBJ1-2
CDR3: CAIPKQRGADGYTF

V: TRBV19
J: TRBJ1-1
CDR3: CASSMGGSEAFF

V: TRBV6-4
J: TRBJ2-5
CDR3: CASPPGQKREETQYF

V: TRBV7-9
J: TRBJ2-1
CDR3: CASSFSRGVYNEQFF

V: TRBV2
J: TRBJ1-2
CDR3: CASSESGRGYGYTF

V: TRBV11-2
J: TRBJ2-7
CDR3: CASSPLRGTGSYEQYF

V: TRBV19
J: TRBJ2-3
CDR3: CASSIEARVTDTQYF

V: TRBV6-5
J: TRBJ1-5
CDR3: CASSHDRENQPQHF

V: TRBV6-2/TRBV6-3
J: TRBJ1-1
CDR3: CVSSYKPPTEAFF

V: TRBV12-3/TRBV12-4
J: TRBJ2-3
CDR3: CASSSGGGIDTQYF

V: TRBV15
J: TRBJ2-2
CDR3: CATSRGRGRLGGELFF

V: TRBV29-1
J: TRBJ2-3
CDR3: CSVLGRLGTDTQYF

V: TRBV12-3/TRBV12-4
J: TRBJ2-1
CDR3: CASSQGRLGQFF

V: TRBV14
J: TRBJ2-7
CDR3: CASSQADRGKNEQYF

V: TRBV7-9
J: TRBJ1-1
CDR3: CASSVGGDTEAFF

V: TRBV7-9
J: TRBJ2-1
CDR3: CASSIHDSGEQFF

V: TRBV5-6
J: TRBJ1-5
CDR3: CASSLGQGPFSNQPQHF

V: TRBV6-5
J: TRBJ2-3
CDR3: CASSSEAGGRTDTQYF

V: TRBV23-1
J: TRBJ2-1
CDR3: CASSHSDRGLREQFF

V: TRBV4-1
J: TRBJ1-1
CDR3: CASSQGGPRADTEAFF

V: TRBV12-3/TRBV12-4
J: TRBJ1-1
CDR3: CASSRDSLPNMNTEAFF

V: TRBV5-5
J: TRBJ2-2
CDR3: CASSLSGKLGTGELFF

V: TRBV6-2/TRBV6-3
J: TRBJ1-1
CDR3: CASNFLDYRGPEAFF

V: TRBV6-1
J: TRBJ2-1
CDR3: CASSESGGGRDEQFF

V: TRBV2
J: TRBJ1-5
CDR3: CASHPGTGNQPQHF

V: TRBV12-5
J: TRBJ1-2
CDR3: CASKDRVNGYTF

V: TRBV27
J: TRBJ1-1
CDR3: CASIPGTGVSDEAFF

V: TRBV6-1
J: TRBJ1-2
CDR3: CASRKTQGKDNYGYTF

V: TRBV4-3
J: TRBJ2-3
CDR3: CASSQGITLTDTQYF

V: TRBV6-5
J: TRBJ1-1
CDR3: CASSYSRGVYTEAFF

V: TRBV5-5
J: TRBJ1-4
CDR3: CASSVLSVGASNEKLFF

V: TRBV7-3
J: TRBJ2-1
CDR3: CASSLPTSGGRDKQFF

V: TRBV7-6
J: TRBJ2-1
CDR3: CASSTTSGGNPLGEQFF

V: TRBV7-9
J: TRBJ1-4
CDR3: CASSSRDRERNEKLFF

V: TRBV12-3/TRBV12-4
J: TRBJ1-1
CDR3: CASSLDYTNTEAFF

V: TRBV6-8
J: TRBJ2-3
CDR3: CASSYLSGGALADTQYF

V: TRBV20-1
J: TRBJ1-2
CDR3: CSATRTGCCYGYTF